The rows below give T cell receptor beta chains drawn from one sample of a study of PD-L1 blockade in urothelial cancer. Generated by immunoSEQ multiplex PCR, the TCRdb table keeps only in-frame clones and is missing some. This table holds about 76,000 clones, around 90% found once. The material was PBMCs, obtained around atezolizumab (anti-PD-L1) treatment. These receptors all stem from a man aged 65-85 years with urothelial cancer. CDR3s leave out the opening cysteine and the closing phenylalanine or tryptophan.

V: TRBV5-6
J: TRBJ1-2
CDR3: ASSLGKGQILWGGYT

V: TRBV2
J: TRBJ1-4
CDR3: ASRGREQLNEKLF

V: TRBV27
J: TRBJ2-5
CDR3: ASSLQPNRGETQY

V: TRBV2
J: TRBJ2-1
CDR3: ASSARTSGRNEQF

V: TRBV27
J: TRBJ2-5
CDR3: ASRSGTGGWETQY

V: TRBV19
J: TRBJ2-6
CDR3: ASRDRGTNVLT

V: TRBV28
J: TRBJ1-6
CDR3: ASSSGRGSPLH

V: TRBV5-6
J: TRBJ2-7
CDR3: ASSRRLAGGVFDEQY

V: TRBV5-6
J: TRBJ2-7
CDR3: ASSPSPLSYGQAGEQY

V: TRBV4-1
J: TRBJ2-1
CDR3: ASSQAASGGSYNEQF

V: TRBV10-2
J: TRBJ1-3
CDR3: ASSEVAVGNTIY

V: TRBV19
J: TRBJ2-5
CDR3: ASTLHDRGRGLGDQY

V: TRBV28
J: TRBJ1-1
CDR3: ASSSSYRGTEAF

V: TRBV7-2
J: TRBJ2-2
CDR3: ASSRQVGELF

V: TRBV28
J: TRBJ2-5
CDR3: ASSLGRAETQY

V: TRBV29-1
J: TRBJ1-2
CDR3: SVEAAGGSLYGYT

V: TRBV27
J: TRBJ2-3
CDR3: ASSLPGGITDTQY

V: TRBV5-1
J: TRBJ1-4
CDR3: ASSLFTTAEKLF

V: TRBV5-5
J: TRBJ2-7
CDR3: ASSLDSAGGREQY

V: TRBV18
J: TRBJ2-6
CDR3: ASSPSRGYSGANVLT

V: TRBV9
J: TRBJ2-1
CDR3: ASSPLGGNEQF

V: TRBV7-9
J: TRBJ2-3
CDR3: ASSLALAGLISTDTQY